The TCR beta chain under discussion was sequenced for a study of blood T cell repertoires in COVID-19. Looking at the study overall: Collection of acute and convalescent COVID-19 samples took place in the United States, Italy and Spain. PBMCs, B-cell-depleted T cells, or T cells were the source of the cDNA or gDNA that made up the material.

The germline CDR1 and CDR2 sequences are SGHRS and YFSETQ. CDR3 length: 14 amino acids. Trimming stripped 3 bases from V and 5 bases from J, with 14 bases between. Cohorts were determined from participant-reported clinical history. TCRdb keeps only in-frame clones here, not all; method: immunoSEQ multiplex PCR. Found here are a few hundred thousand clones, 75% to 90% of them singletons; the top ten hold around 9%. The sequence derives from a man aged 35 to 55 who had recovered from COVID-19. The sequenced material came from PBMCs or T cells enriched from blood (not recorded which). This rearrangement joins TRBV5-1 to TRBJ1-2, with D possibly being TRBD1 (5 bases). Here the CDR3 reads CASSSQGGVYGYTF. DNA of the CDR3: TGCGCCAGCAGCTCGCAGGGCGGAGTATATGGCTACACCTTC. The entire variable domain, with the rest obtained from reference TRBV5-1 and TRBJ1-2, is as follows: KAGVTQTPRYLIKTRGQQVTLSCSPISGHRSVSWYQQTPGQGLQFLFEYFSETQRNKGNFPGRFSGRQFSNSRSEMNVSTLELGDSALYLCASSSQGGVYGYTFGSGTRLTVV.